The clone carrying this T cell receptor (beta chain) was seen a few times. The antigen is unknown. The data were taken from a study of identical twins. TCRdb called the 5' RACE reads again in MiXCR, with one record for every CDR3 protein. The table lists some 660,000 distinct CDR3 sequences, over 8.5% of them singletons. General observations from the study: The analysis was cross-sectional rather than longitudinal within donors. With abundant cord blood beta clonotypes, insertions were fewer; memory repertoires showed no such pattern. Excess sharing by twins proved weaker in beta out-of-frame sequences. Researchers caution that invariant MAIT and iNKT cells could partly confound zero-insertion analyses.

With 6 bases removed from V and 4 bases from J, the gap between germline ends came to 9 bases. The CDR3 has 13 residues. These data were likewise used in another study, on yellow fever vaccine responses in identical twins.

Material for sequencing was PBMCs. V usage is TRBV12-3 or TRBV12-4 and J usage is TRBJ1-4; D is perhaps TRBD1 (6 bases). The TCR originated in a woman between 18 and 29 years old in good health. CDR3 sequence: CASRPGVNEKLFF. In DNA form, the CDR3 reads TGTGCCAGCAGACCAGGGGTTAATGAAAAACTGTTTTTT.